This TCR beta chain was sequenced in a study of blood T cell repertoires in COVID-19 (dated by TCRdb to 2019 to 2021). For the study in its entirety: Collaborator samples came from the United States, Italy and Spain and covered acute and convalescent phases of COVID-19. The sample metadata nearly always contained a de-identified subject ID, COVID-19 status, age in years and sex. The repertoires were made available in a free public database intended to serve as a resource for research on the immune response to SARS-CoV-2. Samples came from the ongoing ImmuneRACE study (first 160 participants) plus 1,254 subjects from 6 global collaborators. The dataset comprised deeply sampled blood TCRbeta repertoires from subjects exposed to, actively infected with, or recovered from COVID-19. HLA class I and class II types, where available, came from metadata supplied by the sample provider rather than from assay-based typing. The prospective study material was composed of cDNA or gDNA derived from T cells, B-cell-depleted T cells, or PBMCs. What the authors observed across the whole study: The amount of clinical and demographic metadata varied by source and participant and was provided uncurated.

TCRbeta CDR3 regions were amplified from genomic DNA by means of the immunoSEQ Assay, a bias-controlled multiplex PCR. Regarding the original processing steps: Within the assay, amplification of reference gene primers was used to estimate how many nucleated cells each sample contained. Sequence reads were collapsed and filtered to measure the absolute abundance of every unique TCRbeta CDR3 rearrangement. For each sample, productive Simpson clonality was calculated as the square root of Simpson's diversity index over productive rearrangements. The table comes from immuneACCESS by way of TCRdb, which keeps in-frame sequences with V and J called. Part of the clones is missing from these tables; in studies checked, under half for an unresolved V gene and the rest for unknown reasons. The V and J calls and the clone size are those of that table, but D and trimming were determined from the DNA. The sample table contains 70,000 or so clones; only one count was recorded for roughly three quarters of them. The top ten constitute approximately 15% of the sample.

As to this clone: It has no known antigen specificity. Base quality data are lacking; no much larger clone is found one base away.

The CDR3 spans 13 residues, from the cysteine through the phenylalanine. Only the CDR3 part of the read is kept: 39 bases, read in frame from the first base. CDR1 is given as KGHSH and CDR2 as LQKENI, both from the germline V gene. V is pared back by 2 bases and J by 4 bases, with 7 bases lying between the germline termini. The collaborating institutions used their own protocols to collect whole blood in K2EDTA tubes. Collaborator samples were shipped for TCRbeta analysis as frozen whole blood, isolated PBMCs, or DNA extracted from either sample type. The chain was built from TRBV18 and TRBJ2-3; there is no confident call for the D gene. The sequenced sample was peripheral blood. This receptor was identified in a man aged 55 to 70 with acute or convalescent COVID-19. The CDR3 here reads CASSPGQADTQYF. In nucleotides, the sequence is TGTGCCAGCTCACCAGGCCAGGCAGATACGCAGTATTTT.